A single TCR beta chain is shown here with its context. Its specificity is not known. The CDR3 length is 16 residues. Per germline, CDR1 KGHSH and CDR2 LQKENI. Trimming shortened V by 5 bases and J by 2 bases, and 13 bases separated the two germline ends. Whether given at about 4 or about 12 weeks, second doses were pooled. The data derive from a study of T cell responses to AZD1222 COVID-19 vaccine. The method was immunoSEQ multiplex PCR; TCRdb's version includes in-frame clones alone and lacks a portion of them. The sample records around 71,000 clones, about 80% being singletons. Points from the study as a whole: Two AZD1222 doses significantly raised spike-specific TCR breadth and depth over controls.

The rearrangement links TRBV18 to TRBJ2-6; no firm D call. The sample consisted of peripheral blood, taken 28 days after the second AZD1222 dose. This TCR was sampled from an adult who received the AZD1222 COVID-19 vaccine. CDR3 sequence: CASSSRDGAGANVLTF. For the CDR3, the DNA is TGTGCCAGCTCATCCCGCGACGGTGCTGGGGCCAACGTCCTGACTTTC.